A single sample gave rise to the 27 T cell receptor beta chains below, sequenced in a study of T cell responses to AZD1222 COVID-19 vaccine. TCRdb's copy holds only in-frame clones and misses some; the assay was immunoSEQ multiplex PCR. The sample has 100,000 to 150,000 clones, around 83% seen once. The sample in question was peripheral blood, obtained 28 days after the second AZD1222 dose. These receptors were collected from an adult who received the AZD1222 COVID-19 vaccine.

This clone occurred many times. This chain joins TRBV28 and TRBJ2-7, with 8 bases matching TRBD1. The germline V gene has CDR1 MDHEN and CDR2 SYDVKM. The CDR3 runs 16 residues. The ends lost 6 bases at V and 2 bases at J; junction bases unmatched: 12. Here the CDR3 DNA reads TGTGCCAGCAGCTCGGTCGGGGCAGGGGGCGCCTACGAGCAGTACTTC. Translated: CASSSVGAGGAYEQYF.

As DNA, the CDR3 is TGTGCCAGCTCACCACTCCGGGACATAAGCCAGCCCCAGCATTTT. It translates to CASSPLRDISQPQHF. The rearrangement joins TRBV18 to TRBJ1-5, with D tentatively TRBD1 (6 bases). V was pared by 1 base and J by 7 bases, with 14 bases between. There are 15 residues in the CDR3. The germline gives CDR1 KGHSH, CDR2 LQKENI. The entire variable domain, with the rest obtained from reference TRBV18 and TRBJ1-5, is as follows: NAGVMQNPRHLVRRRGQEARLRCSPMKGHSHVYWYRQLPEEGLKFMVYLQKENIIDESGMPKERFSAEFPKEGPSILRIQQVVRGDSAAYFCASSPLRDISQPQHFGDGTRLSIL.

The chain couples TRBV3-1 (or the pseudogene TRBV3-2) to TRBJ1-3; tentative D call: TRBD1 (6 bases). Germline values: CDR1 LGHDT, CDR2 YNNKEL (reference sequence). This CDR3 spans 14 amino acids. The V end lost 2 bases, the J end lost 6 bases, and 11 bases lay between the germline ends. DNA for the CDR3: TGTGCCAGCAGCCAAAACAGGGTTGCAAACACCATATATTTT. Translation: CASSQNRVANTIYF.

The gene calls are TRBV19 and TRBJ1-1, with D hard to call. CDR3 length: 15 amino acids. V was trimmed by 7 bases and J by 4 bases, leaving 19 bases between them. In germline, CDR1 is LNHDA, CDR2 SQIVND (reference sequence). In DNA form, the CDR3 reads TGTGCCAGTACTTCAGGCCAGACCGGACTCACTGAAGCTTTCTTT. It specifies CASTSGQTGLTEAFF.

The chain links TRBV19 to TRBJ2-1; 8 bases match TRBD2. The CDR3 loop spans 15 amino acids. Germline CDR1 LNHDA, CDR2 SQIVND (reference sequence). Losses at the gene ends were 1 base for V and 4 bases for J; bases not matched to a gene: 3. As DNA, the CDR3 is TGTGCCAGTAGTATAGGCGGGGGGTATTACAATGAGCAGTTCTTC. Residues: CASSIGGGYYNEQFF.

The gene calls are TRBV2 and TRBJ1-1; D is uncertain. The CDR3 covers 13 residues. Germline CDR1 and CDR2: SNHLY and FYNNEI. V dropped 1 base and J dropped 1 base, with 4 bases sitting between them. The chain's CDR3 is CASSEDSNTEAFF. In DNA, the CDR3 is TGTGCCAGCAGTGAAGACTCGAACACTGAAGCTTTCTTT.

This clone was found a few times. Other DNA sequences in the sample encode the same CDR3. V usage is TRBV19 and J usage is TRBJ1-6; D unresolved. CDR1 is LNHDA, CDR2 SQIVND, per germline (reference sequence). The length of the CDR3 is 14 residues. The V end was cut by 5 bases, the J end by 8 bases, with 13 bases between. CDR3 loop: CASSVTGEDSPLHF. CDR3 coding DNA: TGTGCCAGTAGTGTGACTGGAGAAGATTCACCCCTCCACTTT.

This clone has more than one count but fewer than ten. The CDR3 reads CASSSRTGFIYEQYF. CDR3 nucleotide sequence: TGTGCCAGCAGCTCGAGGACAGGGTTTATCTACGAGCAGTACTTC. The chain recombines TRBV7-2 with TRBJ2-7; 8 bases are shared with TRBD1. V was clipped by 4 bases and J by 3 bases; unmatched bases: 8. This CDR3 has 15 amino acids. Germline CDR1 and CDR2: SGHTA and FQGNSA.

This clone was seen a handful of times. The chain combines TRBV28 with TRBJ2-7; D may be TRBD2 (6 bases). The CDR3 runs to 12 residues. Germline V gene data show CDR1 as MDHEN and CDR2 as SYDVKM. Trimming removed 11 bases at V and 0 bases at J, with 11 bases between. As DNA, the CDR3 is TGTGCCCTCGGGGACTCCTCCTACGAGCAGTACTTC. Translated: CALGDSSYEQYF. Complete variable domain (other parts from reference TRBV28 and TRBJ2-7): DVKVTQSSRYLVKRTGEKVFLECVQDMDHENMFWYRQDPGLGLRLIYFSYDVKMKEKGDIPEGYSVSREKKERFSLILESASTNQTSMYLCALGDSSYEQYFGPGTRLTVT.

The J gene is TRBJ2-2, the V gene TRBV5-1, with 10 positions matching TRBD1. Looked up from germline, CDR1 is SGHRS and CDR2 is YFSETQ. V lost 6 bases to trimming and J lost 3 bases; unmatched junction nucleotides: 11. There are 17 residues in the CDR3. CDR3 sequence reads: CASTGTGVIRDTGELFF. The CDR3 DNA sequence: TGCGCCAGCACCGGGACAGGGGTTATTAGGGACACCGGGGAGCTGTTTTTT.

The rearrangement uses TRBV7-2 and TRBJ1-1; unclear D gene. The CDR3 totals 15 residues. V gave up 4 bases and J gave up 4 bases, with 16 bases separating them. Germline V gene data show CDR1 as SGHTA and CDR2 as FQGNSA. The chain's CDR3 is CASSSTRAFGTEAFF. In DNA form, the CDR3 reads TGTGCCAGCAGCTCCACACGGGCTTTTGGCACTGAAGCTTTCTTT.

This chain joins TRBV27 and TRBJ1-1; tentatively, D is TRBD1 (5 bases). V was shortened by 3 bases and J by 5 bases, with 10 bases between the two germline ends. The CDR3 is 13 residues long. Per the germline V gene, CDR1 is MNHEY and CDR2 is SMNVEV (reference sequence). The CDR3 DNA follows: TGTGCCAGCAGTTTGGGGACGATGACTGAAGCTTTCTTT. This translates into CASSLGTMTEAFF.

The chain combines TRBV27 with TRBJ2-1, with 11 bases matching TRBD2. Germline CDR1 MNHEY, CDR2 SMNVEV (reference sequence). CDR3 length equals 14 residues. The junction had 3 bases not matched to a gene; V was cut back by 7 bases and J by 4 bases. The CDR3 loop reads CASTLAGGYNEQFF. The CDR3 nucleotides read TGTGCCAGCACCCTAGCGGGGGGATACAATGAGCAGTTCTTC.

This sequence joins TRBV5-6 and TRBJ1-1; D remains unclear. The germline V and J ends were trimmed by 0 bases and 7 bases, with 7 bases remaining between them. Germline lookup yields CDR1 SGHDT and CDR2 YYEEEE. The CDR3 has 12 residues. CDR3 in DNA: TGTGCCAGCAGCTTGGTGGACGGTGAAGCTTTCTTT. Its translation: CASSLVDGEAFF. The complete variable domain, with remaining parts taken from reference TRBV5-6 and TRBJ1-1, reads DAGVTQSPTHLIKTRGQQVTLRCSPKSGHDTVSWYQQALGQGPQFIFQYYEEEERQRGNFPDRFSGHQFPNYSSELNVNALLLGDSALYLCASSLVDGEAFFGQGTRLTVV.

This clone was recorded only once. The V gene is TRBV5-1, the J gene TRBJ2-5; D is perhaps TRBD2 (5 bases). The germline CDR1 and CDR2 sequences are SGHRS and YFSETQ. The V end lost 2 bases, the J end lost 1 base, and 9 bases lay between the germline ends. CDR3 size: 14 residues. CDR3 residues: CASSLGGFQETQYF. CDR3 DNA: TGCGCCAGCAGCTTAGGCGGGTTCCAAGAGACCCAGTACTTC.

V gene TRBV7-9 combines with J gene TRBJ2-1, with D maybe TRBD1 (6 bases). There are 15 residues in the CDR3. V was shortened by 1 base and J by 1 base, with 8 bases between the two germline ends. Per germline, CDR1 SEHNR and CDR2 FQNEAQ (reference sequence). CDR3 sequence (DNA): TGTGCCAGCAGCTTAGGGCAGGGGTCCTACAATGAGCAGTTCTTC. As protein: CASSLGQGSYNEQFF.

The J gene is TRBJ1-5, the V gene TRBV28; D uncertain. CDR1 and CDR2 (germline): MDHEN, SYDVKM. The V and J ends lost 2 bases and 7 bases respectively, with 3 bases between them. This CDR3 has 11 residues. The CDR3 spells CASSLKQPQHF. CDR3 in DNA: TGTGCCAGCAGTTTAAAACAGCCCCAGCATTTT.

This clone occurred a few times. The V call is TRBV2, the J call TRBJ2-2, with TRBD1 as a possible D gene (5 bases). The V gene lost 7 bases and the J gene lost 4 bases, with 10 bases spanning the gap. CDR1 is SNHLY, CDR2 FYNNEI, per germline. CDR3 length: 13 amino acids. This CDR3 reads CASKGQGTGELFF. The CDR3, as DNA: TGTGCCAGCAAGGGTCAGGGCACCGGGGAGCTGTTTTTT.

V gene TRBV11-2 combines with J gene TRBJ2-1; D is ambiguous. The V gene's germline CDR1 is SGHAT and CDR2 FQNNGV. The CDR3 is 15 amino acids. V lost 2 bases, J lost 4 bases, and 12 bases lay in between. CDR3 region: CASSLWPSDYNEQFF. The CDR3 region has the DNA TGTGCCAGCAGCTTATGGCCATCCGATTACAATGAGCAGTTCTTC.

This sequence joins TRBV6-2 or TRBV6-3 and TRBJ2-3, with a tentative D call TRBD2 (6 bases). V lost 6 bases, J lost 5 bases, and 18 bases lay in between. Germline CDR1 is MNHEY and CDR2 is SVGEGT. The CDR3 has 15 amino acids. CDR3 DNA: TGTGCCAGCAGCCCCATGAGGGGAGGTAGAGATACGCAGTATTTT. Its protein is CASSPMRGGRDTQYF.

The V call is TRBV18, the J call TRBJ2-7; D is undetermined. The CDR3 extends over 14 amino acids. V lost 3 bases and J lost 2, with 11 bases in between. Germline CDR1 KGHSH, CDR2 LQKENI. In DNA form, the CDR3 reads TGTGCCAGCTCACCCGGCCCCTCCCCCTACGAGCAGTACTTC. Encoded protein: CASSPGPSPYEQYF.

The genes are TRBV20-1 and TRBJ1-6; perhaps TRBD1 as D (5 bases). The CDR3 loop spans 14 amino acids. Germline CDR1 DFQATT, CDR2 SNEGSKA (reference sequence). V dropped 3 bases and J dropped 7 bases, with 13 bases sitting between them. The CDR3 loop is CSASWDPMNSPLHF. CDR3 DNA: TGCAGTGCTAGTTGGGACCCCATGAATTCACCCCTCCACTTT.

This chain connects TRBV3-1 (or the pseudogene TRBV3-2) to TRBJ2-2, with a tentative D call TRBD1 (6 bases). V was clipped by 1 base and J by 7 bases, with 13 bases between them. Germline lookup yields CDR1 LGHDT and CDR2 YNNKEL (reference sequence). CDR3 length: 15 amino acids. The CDR3 DNA is TGTGCCAGCAGCCAAGTAACAGGGTCGGGCGGGGAGCTGTTTTTT. This encodes CASSQVTGSGGELFF.

V usage is TRBV11-3 and J usage is TRBJ2-7; D gene ambiguous. This CDR3 comprises 14 residues. V was pared by 4 bases and J by 1 base, with 11 bases between. Looked up from germline, CDR1 is SGHNT and CDR2 is YENEEA. The CDR3, as DNA: TGTGCCAGCAGCTCAAATATACGATCCTACGAGCAGTACTTC. Protein: CASSSNIRSYEQYF.

This clone occurred a few times. The CDR3 DNA reads as TGTGCCAGCAGTGATGGGGGGATTGGGGATTCCTACGAGCAGTACTTC. Translating gives CASSDGGIGDSYEQYF. The chain links TRBV6-1 to TRBJ2-7, with a possible D match to TRBD2 (6 bases). Per germline, CDR1 MNHNS and CDR2 SASEGT. Trimming cost V 3 bases and J 1 base, with 16 bases left between them. The CDR3 is 16 residues long.

The CDR3 region is CASRRSGGTSYEQYF. The CDR3, as DNA: TGTGCCAGTAGGCGTTCCGGGGGGACCTCCTACGAGCAGTACTTC. The gene calls are TRBV19 and TRBJ2-7; 7 bases fit TRBD2. Germline values: CDR1 LNHDA, CDR2 SQIVND (reference sequence). This CDR3 contains 15 residues. V was pared by 6 bases and J by 0 bases, with 8 bases of the junction left unmatched. Looking up the rest from reference TRBV19 and TRBJ2-7 gives the full variable domain: DGGITQSPKYLFRKEGQNVTLSCEQNLNHDAMYWYRQDPGQGLRLIYYSQIVNDFQKGDIAEGYSVSREKKESFPLTVTSAQKNPTAFYLCASRRSGGTSYEQYFGPGTRLTVT.

This chain uses TRBV11-3 with TRBJ1-1; D is possibly TRBD1 (5 bases). This CDR3 is built from 12 residues. CDR1 SGHNT and CDR2 YENEEA come from the germline V gene. Trimming left V 0 bases short and J 11 bases short, with 10 bases between. DNA for the CDR3: TGTGCCAGCAGCTTAGATGGGGGTTTGGCTTTCTTT. It codes for CASSLDGGLAFF.